The source of this TCR beta chain is a study of blood T cell repertoires in COVID-19 (dated by TCRdb to 2018 to 2021). For the wider study: Collaborator samples came from the United States, Italy and Spain and covered acute and convalescent phases of COVID-19. A de-identified subject ID, COVID-19 status, age in years and sex were almost always included in the sample metadata. The samples were drawn from the first 160 participants of the ongoing ImmuneRACE study and from 1,200 or so subjects provided by 6 global collaborators. Where HLA class I and class II types were available, the types were taken from metadata supplied by the sample provider, not from assay-based typing. The prospective study material was composed of cDNA or gDNA derived from T cells, B-cell-depleted T cells, or PBMCs. The repertoires were released in a freely available public database meant as a resource for research on the immune response to SARS-CoV-2. Subjects who had been exposed to COVID-19, were actively infected with it, or had recovered from it provided the deeply sampled blood TCRbeta repertoires that made up the dataset. General conclusions and limits of the study: The amount of clinical and demographic metadata varied by source and participant and was provided uncurated.

Each collaborating institution followed its own protocols to collect whole blood in K2EDTA tubes. Collaborator samples were shipped for TCRbeta analysis as frozen whole blood, isolated PBMCs, or DNA extracted from either sample type. TCRbeta CDR3 regions were amplified from genomic DNA by means of the immunoSEQ Assay, a bias-controlled multiplex PCR. Per the authors' processing: The number of nucleated cells in each sample was estimated from the amplification of reference gene primers within the assay. To quantify the absolute abundance of each unique TCRbeta CDR3 rearrangement, sequence reads were collapsed and filtered. Productive Simpson clonality was computed per sample as the square root of Simpson's diversity index over productive rearrangements. As stored in TCRdb, this immuneACCESS dataset retains in-frame rearrangements with V and J assigned. A fraction of the clones does not appear; measured against another copy, unresolved V genes explain less than half of the discrepancy, and the remainder lacks a known reason. D and trimming come from the DNA, and the V and J calls and clone size come from that table. The sample table holds 65,000 to 85,000 clones, of which more than 70% were seen once. The top ten clones comprise roughly 5% of the sample.

Spanning cysteine to phenylalanine, the CDR3 consists of 14 amino acids. CDR3 DNA is the only sequence kept; it has 42 bases, read in frame from the first base. V loses 7 bases, J loses 11 bases, and the germline ends lie 23 bases apart. Via the germline V gene, CDR1 is MDHEN and CDR2 SYDVKM. This clone was seen a few times. Its antigen remains unidentified. No base qualities exist here, and no much larger clone lies one base off it. The chain is assembled from TRBV28 and TRBJ1-1; a weak D assignment points to TRBD1 (6 bases agree). The sequence was obtained from a man aged 50 to 59 with active COVID-19. The sample was peripheral blood. CDR3 sequence: CASNSNRRARGAFF. At the DNA level, the sequence is TGTGCCAGCAACTCGAATCGGCGGGCTAGGGGGGCTTTCTTT.